The sample holds a few counts of the clone carrying this T cell receptor beta chain. These data belong to a study of tumor-infiltrating lymphocytes in primary liver carcinoma. Overall study: Per sample, productive TCRbeta reads numbered roughly 3.65 to 8 million, similar across tissue types.

Making TCR beta cDNA involved approximately 520 ng total RNA and a constant-region primer. ARM-PCR, slightly modified, supplied the TCR beta libraries through three nested multiplex PCR rounds. Two initial PCR rounds of approximately 10 cycles each paired TRBV1-TRBV30 forward primers with a C-beta reverse primer. Using its own MiXCR run on the multiplex PCR reads, TCRdb lists one record per CDR3 protein. The sample lists 320,000 or so distinct CDR3 sequences; 50% to 70% were seen once. The germline gives CDR1 GTSNPN, CDR2 SVGIG (reference sequence). CDR3 length: 13 amino acids. V was shortened by 2 bases and J by 5 bases, with 13 bases between the two germline ends. For blood RNA, unsorted whole blood served as the source, and germline DNA was extracted too.

The sequenced sample consisted of peripheral blood. The TCR sequence derives from a man aged 35-49 years with primary liver carcinoma and hepatitis B virus infection. The V and J genes are TRBV30 and TRBJ2-7; D possibly matches TRBD1 or TRBD2 (5 bases each). CDR3 region: CAWSKDRGDEQYF. The CDR3 DNA is TGTGCCTGGAGTAAAGACCGGGGCGACGAGCAGTACTTC.